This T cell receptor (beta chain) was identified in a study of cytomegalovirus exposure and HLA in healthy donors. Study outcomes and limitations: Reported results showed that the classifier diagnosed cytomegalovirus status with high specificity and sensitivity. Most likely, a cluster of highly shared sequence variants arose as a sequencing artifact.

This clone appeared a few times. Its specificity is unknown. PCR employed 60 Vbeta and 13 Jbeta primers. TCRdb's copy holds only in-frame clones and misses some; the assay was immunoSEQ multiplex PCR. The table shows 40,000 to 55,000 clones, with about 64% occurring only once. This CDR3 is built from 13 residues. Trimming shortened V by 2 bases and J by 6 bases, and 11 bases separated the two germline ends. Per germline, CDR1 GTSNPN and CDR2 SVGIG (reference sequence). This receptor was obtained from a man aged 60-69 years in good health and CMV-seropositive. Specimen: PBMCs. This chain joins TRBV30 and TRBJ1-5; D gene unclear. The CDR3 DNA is TGTGCCTGGAGTCCTACCTTGAGTCAGCCCCAGCATTTT. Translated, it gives CAWSPTLSQPQHF.